This TCR beta chain appears in the sequencing data of a study of human T cells and chemical hapten exposure. Study details: Patients' scalps got diphenylcyclopropenone weekly throughout the approximately 25-week study.

A few counts support this clonotype. Its antigen is still unknown. The study's findings and limits: There was alopecia in the donors, so their immune response may differ from that of healthy people.

Indicated time point: patch test 1, 2 weeks after DPC sensitization. Regarding treatment: therapeutic diphenylcyclopropenone sensitization with weekly scalp DPC. TCRdb passed the RACE reads through MiXCR, listing each CDR3 protein once. The sample contains 85,000 to 100,000 distinct CDR3 sequences, around 12% of which appear only once. CDR1 is LGHNA, CDR2 YNFKEQ, per germline. The CDR3 length is 13 residues. Between the trimmed V and J ends, which lost 3 bases and 5 bases, there was a span of 10 bases. V gene TRBV4-2 combines with J gene TRBJ2-5; D is uncertain. The TCR originated in a woman aged 40 to 49 with alopecia areata. Some clones in this sample may be carry-over from other donors' samples. Material: whole blood, obtained in connection with sensitization to the hapten diphenylcyclopropenone (DPC). The CDR3 DNA is TGTGCCAGCAGCCAGTTTTTTGGGGAGACCCAGTACTTC. This encodes CASSQFFGETQYF.